This TCR beta chain was captured in a study of blood T cell repertoires in COVID-19. Libraries were prepared by immunoSEQ multiplex PCR; TCRdb keeps only in-frame clonotypes and omits some of them. The sample yields 150,000 or so clones, around 81% seen once. Individuals drawn from about 26 US areas were roughly 18 to 89 years old. This TCR was sampled from a man aged 35 to 55 who had recovered from COVID-19. The sequenced sample consisted of PBMCs or T cells enriched from blood (not recorded which).

The CDR3 protein is CASSFQGLGPGNTIYF. The DNA of the CDR3 is TGTGCCAGCAGCTTTCAAGGCTTGGGGCCTGGAAACACCATATATTTT. V usage is TRBV5-4 and J usage is TRBJ1-3, with D maybe TRBD1 (5 bases). V was trimmed by 2 bases and J by 2 bases, leaving 14 bases between them. CDR1 SGHNT and CDR2 YYREEE come from the germline V gene (reference sequence). The CDR3 has 16 residues.